This entry lists 27 T cell receptor beta chains sequenced from one sample in a study of blood T cell repertoires in COVID-19. Clones were sequenced by immunoSEQ multiplex PCR, and TCRdb holds only the in-frame ones, with some missing. The sample holds about half a million clones, 80% to 90% seen once. The specimen was peripheral blood. Every receptor here comes from a human donor in a cohort sampled during active COVID-19.

The J gene is TRBJ2-2, the V gene TRBV5-1; D gene ambiguous. Germline CDR1 and CDR2: SGHRS and YFSETQ. The CDR3 is 14 amino acids. V was pared by 4 bases and J by 2 bases, with 9 bases between. The chain's CDR3 is CASSVFSNTGELFF. CDR3 nucleotides: TGCGCCAGCAGCGTCTTCTCTAACACCGGGGAGCTGTTTTTT. Together with reference TRBV5-1 and TRBJ2-2, the CDR3 gives the full variable domain: KAGVTQTPRYLIKTRGQQVTLSCSPISGHRSVSWYQQTPGQGLQFLFEYFSETQRNKGNFPGRFSGRQFSNSRSEMNVSTLELGDSALYLCASSVFSNTGELFFGEGSRLTVL.

The chain has TRBV19 and TRBJ2-1; D not resolved. The CDR3 has 13 amino acids. CDR1 and CDR2 (germline): LNHDA, SQIVND (reference sequence). V gave up 3 bases and J gave up 5 bases, with 8 bases separating them. The DNA of the CDR3 is TGTGCCAGTAGTATCGGAGTACACAATGAGCAGTTCTTC. This translates into CASSIGVHNEQFF.

In this sample, this clone turned up once. This chain connects TRBV6-5 to TRBJ1-3; 8 positions match TRBD1. Trimming took 10 bases from V and 4 from J; bases not matched to a gene: 3. The CDR3 consists of 12 residues. CDR1 is MNHEY and CDR2 is SVGAGI in the germline V gene. The CDR3 reads CATDRGGNTIYF. CDR3 sequence (DNA): TGTGCCACAGACAGGGGAGGAAACACCATATATTTT.

This clone was seen only once. This rearrangement joins TRBV28 to TRBJ1-4; D remains ambiguous. Trimming cost V 8 bases and J 0 bases, with 7 bases left between them. This CDR3 is built from 13 residues. Germline V lookup: CDR1 MDHEN, CDR2 SYDVKM. The CDR3 bases are TGTGCCAGCTCACAGTCAACTAATGAAAAACTGTTTTTT. The encoded protein is CASSQSTNEKLFF.

CDR3 bases: TGTGCCAGTAGTACAAGACAGGGGGGACGCTATGGCTACACCTTC. As protein: CASSTRQGGRYGYTF. V usage is TRBV19 and J usage is TRBJ1-2, with 9 nucleotides matching TRBD1. The CDR3 consists of 15 residues. The V and J ends lost 4 bases and 4 bases, in that order; junction bases with no gene match: 7. Germline values: CDR1 LNHDA, CDR2 SQIVND (reference sequence).

The rearrangement joins TRBV28 to TRBJ2-1, with 8 bases identical to TRBD2. Per the germline V gene, CDR1 is MDHEN and CDR2 is SYDVKM. The CDR3 runs 15 residues. V dropped 2 bases and J dropped 9; count of bases not matched to a gene: 9. CDR3 DNA: TGTGCCAGCAGTTTAGCAGCGGGAGAGGTTACTGAGCAGTTCTTC. This gives the protein CASSLAAGEVTEQFF.

This chain links TRBV14 with TRBJ1-2; 7 bases are a match to TRBD1. The J segment lost 6 bases and the V segment lost 3 bases, leaving 4 bases of the junction unmatched. The CDR3 is 13 amino acids. Per the germline V gene, CDR1 is SGHDN and CDR2 is FVKESK. The CDR3 sequence: CASSQYRGNGYTF. The CDR3 DNA reads as TGTGCCAGCAGCCAGTACAGGGGTAATGGCTACACCTTC.

The gene calls are TRBV5-4 and TRBJ1-1; D may be TRBD1 (6 bases). From germline, CDR1 is SGHNT and CDR2 YYREEE (reference sequence). The CDR3 covers 15 residues. Trimming cost V 4 bases and J 4 bases, with 17 bases left between them. The chain's CDR3 is CASSAGLGGGTEAFF. The CDR3 DNA follows: TGTGCCAGCAGCGCCGGACTAGGGGGAGGCACTGAAGCTTTCTTT.

This chain connects TRBV19 to TRBJ1-3; D uncertain. The germline V and J ends were trimmed by 10 bases and 0 bases, with 19 bases remaining between them. This CDR3 contains 16 residues. Germline values: CDR1 LNHDA, CDR2 SQIVND (reference sequence). The DNA for the CDR3 is TGTGCCACCGCCCTAAGAGTCTCCTCCTCTGGAAACACCATATATTTT. Its translation: CATALRVSSSGNTIYF.

The chain recombines TRBV18 with TRBJ2-7, with D possibly TRBD2 on 6 matching bases. The CDR3 is 15 residues long. Trimming pared 2 bases from V and 0 bases from J, leaving 11 bases between. Germline-derived CDR1 and CDR2 are KGHSH and LQKENI. The CDR3 sequence is CASSPSRGTSYEQYF. For the CDR3, the DNA is TGTGCCAGCTCACCATCCCGGGGGACCTCCTACGAGCAGTACTTC.

The genes are TRBV6-5 and TRBJ2-7; D perhaps matches TRBD2 (5 bases). V gave up 6 bases and J gave up 1 base, with 16 bases separating them. The V gene's germline CDR1 is MNHEY and CDR2 SVGAGI. The CDR3 length is 15 residues. CDR3 in amino acids: CASSPGSSISYEQYF. The CDR3 DNA follows: TGTGCCAGCAGCCCCGGTTCTAGCATATCCTACGAGCAGTACTTC.

The rearrangement uses TRBV19 and TRBJ1-1; D is possibly TRBD1 (5 bases). V was trimmed by 5 bases and J by 7 bases, leaving 14 bases between them. Germline V gene data show CDR1 as LNHDA and CDR2 as SQIVND (reference sequence). The CDR3 has 13 amino acids. CDR3 nucleotide sequence: TGTGCCAGTAGTTTGGGGCCCTTCGGTGAAGCTTTCTTT. It encodes CASSLGPFGEAFF. Based on the CDR3 plus reference TRBV19 and TRBJ1-1, the full variable domain is DGGITQSPKYLFRKEGQNVTLSCEQNLNHDAMYWYRQDPGQGLRLIYYSQIVNDFQKGDIAEGYSVSREKKESFPLTVTSAQKNPTAFYLCASSLGPFGEAFFGQGTRLTVV.

The chain couples TRBV14 to TRBJ1-6, with D unresolved. The germline V gene has CDR1 SGHDN and CDR2 FVKESK. The CDR3 covers 14 residues. Trimming removed 1 base at V and 9 bases at J, with 10 bases between. CDR3 sequence: CASSQVGMSSPLHF. In DNA form, the CDR3 reads TGTGCCAGCAGCCAAGTCGGGATGAGTTCACCCCTCCACTTT.

The J gene is TRBJ2-1, the V gene TRBV19, with 11 bases aligning to TRBD2. The V gene end was trimmed by 0 bases and the J gene end by 2 bases; junction bases not matched to a gene: 6. The CDR3 runs to 18 residues. Germline loops: CDR1 LNHDA, CDR2 SQIVND (reference sequence). The CDR3 DNA reads as TGTGCCAGTAGTATAGACACCGGACTAGCGGGTCCCTACAATGAGCAGTTCTTC. This translates into CASSIDTGLAGPYNEQFF.

J is TRBJ1-2 and V is TRBV4-2; 9 bases are shared with TRBD1. The CDR3 covers 14 residues. The ends lost 4 bases at V and 5 bases at J; junction bases unmatched: 5. Germline V gene sequence: CDR1 LGHNA, CDR2 YNFKEQ. CDR3 region: CASSPGTGRYGYTF. The CDR3 DNA is TGTGCCAGCAGCCCGGGGACAGGGAGGTATGGCTACACCTTC.

The V and J genes are TRBV7-2 and TRBJ1-2; D unresolved. CDR1 SGHTA and CDR2 FQGNSA come from the germline V gene. The CDR3 is 12 amino acids. V lost 5 bases and J 5 bases, leaving 9 bases between the germline ends. Here the CDR3 reads CASSLRGYGYTF. In DNA form, the CDR3 reads TGTGCCAGCAGCCTACGGGGTTATGGCTACACCTTC.

This chain links TRBV18 with TRBJ2-2; 10 bases are shared with TRBD2. This CDR3 has 15 residues. Unmatched junction bases numbered 3, after V lost 5 bases and J lost 3 bases. Germline values: CDR1 KGHSH, CDR2 LQKENI. CDR3 amino acids: CASSLLAGDTGELFF. The DNA for the CDR3 is TGTGCCAGCTCATTGCTAGCGGGAGACACCGGGGAGCTGTTTTTT.

The chain combines TRBV11-2 with TRBJ2-3, with D possibly matching TRBD2 (6 bases). Trimming stripped 5 bases from V and 4 bases from J, with 16 bases between. Germline lookup yields CDR1 SGHAT and CDR2 FQNNGV. The CDR3 is made up of 15 amino acids. CDR3 DNA sequence: TGTGCCAGCAGCGCTCGTCGGCGCGGGGCAGATACGCAGTATTTT. Amino acids: CASSARRRGADTQYF. The complete variable domain, with remaining parts taken from reference TRBV11-2 and TRBJ2-3, reads EAGVAQSPRYKIIEKRQSVAFWCNPISGHATLYWYQQILGQGPKLLIQFQNNGVVDDSQLPKDRFSAERLKGVDSTLKIQPAKLEDSAVYLCASSARRRGADTQYFGPGTRLTVL.

J is TRBJ2-5 and V is TRBV6-2 or TRBV6-3, with D possibly matching TRBD2 (5 bases). The CDR3 is 16 residues long. Trimming shortened V by 5 bases and J by 0 bases, and 16 bases separated the two germline ends. Germline CDR1 and CDR2: MNHEY and SVGEGT. The CDR3 DNA reads as TGTGCCAGCAGTCACCACGAGGGTAGATACCAAGAGACCCAGTACTTC. Its translation is CASSHHEGRYQETQYF.

The V call is TRBV5-4, the J call TRBJ2-5; TRBD2 is a possible D gene (5 bases). V was cut by 4 bases and J by 5 bases, with 15 bases left in between. CDR1 SGHNT and CDR2 YYREEE come from the germline V gene (reference sequence). CDR3 size: 14 residues. The CDR3 DNA sequence: TGTGCCAGCAGCCCAAATACTAGTAGGGAGACCCAGTACTTC. Translation: CASSPNTSRETQYF.

This rearrangement joins TRBV7-9 to TRBJ1-2; 9 bases are a match to TRBD1. The CDR3 length is 17 residues. The J segment lost 8 bases and the V segment lost 4 bases, leaving 17 bases of the junction unmatched. Per germline, CDR1 SEHNR and CDR2 FQNEAQ (reference sequence). This chain's CDR3 is CASSSAADRGGRYGYTF. Here the CDR3 DNA reads TGTGCCAGCAGCTCCGCAGCGGACAGGGGAGGACGGTACGGCTACACCTTC. The full variable domain, its missing parts supplied by reference TRBV7-9 and TRBJ1-2, is DTGVSQNPRHKITKRGQNVTFRCDPISEHNRLYWYRQTLGQGPEFLTYFQNEAQLEKSRLLSDRFSAERPKGSFSTLEIQRTEQGDSAMYLCASSSAADRGGRYGYTFGSGTRLTVV.

The CDR3 region is CASSESGTENTEAFF. In nucleotides, the CDR3 is TGTGCCAGCAGTGAATCCGGGACAGAAAACACTGAAGCTTTCTTT. This chain connects TRBV25-1 to TRBJ1-1; 7 bases are a match to TRBD1. With V trimmed by 1 base and J by 2 bases, 4 bases remained unmatched. The CDR3 has 15 amino acids. Germline V CDR1 and CDR2: MGHDK, SYGVNS. Full variable domain (rest looked up from reference TRBV25-1 and TRBJ1-1): EADIYQTPRYLVIGTGKKITLECSQTMGHDKMYWYQQDPGMELHLIHYSYGVNSTEKGDLSSESTVSRIRTEHFPLTLESARPSHTSQYLCASSESGTENTEAFFGQGTRLTVV.

The V and J genes are TRBV7-9 and TRBJ2-5; perhaps TRBD1 as D (6 bases). Germline-derived CDR1 and CDR2 are SEHNR and FQNEAQ (reference sequence). CDR3 length equals 13 residues. The V end lost 5 bases, the J end lost 4 bases, and 11 bases lay between the germline ends. This CDR3 is CASSQQGGETQYF. CDR3 sequence (DNA): TGTGCCAGCAGCCAACAGGGTGGAGAGACCCAGTACTTC.

The chain couples TRBV7-2 to TRBJ1-5, with D tentatively TRBD1 (6 bases). V lost 5 bases to trimming and J lost 4 bases, with 12 bases between them. Germline CDR1 and CDR2: SGHTA and FQGNSA. The CDR3 totals 14 residues. The chain's CDR3 is CASSLLQGNQPQHF. The CDR3 coding sequence is TGTGCCAGCAGCCTATTACAGGGTAATCAGCCCCAGCATTTT.

This rearrangement joins TRBV12-5 to TRBJ2-1; 14 bases are a match to TRBD2. The CDR3 has 19 amino acids. Germline trimming cut 3 bases from V and 0 bases from J; bases unmatched to any gene: 7. Germline values: CDR1 LGHNT, CDR2 FRNRAP. This CDR3 reads CASGFGTSGSRASYNEQFF. CDR3 bases: TGTGCTAGTGGTTTCGGGACTAGCGGGAGTAGGGCCTCCTACAATGAGCAGTTCTTC. Full variable domain (rest looked up from reference TRBV12-5 and TRBJ2-1): DARVTQTPRHKVTEMGQEVTMRCQPILGHNTVFWYRQTMMQGLELLAYFRNRAPLDDSGMPKDRFSAEMPDATLATLKIQPSEPRDSAVYFCASGFGTSGSRASYNEQFFGPGTRLTVL.

This chain uses TRBV5-1 with TRBJ2-5; 12 positions match TRBD2. In germline, CDR1 is SGHRS, CDR2 YFSETQ. V lost 0 bases to trimming and J lost 5 bases; unmatched junction nucleotides: 11. The CDR3 contains 18 residues. Here the CDR3 DNA reads TGCGCCAGCAGCTTGGGGGTGTCTAGCGGGAGGGCCTCGGAGACCCAGTACTTC. Its protein is CASSLGVSSGRASETQYF.

The chain carries TRBV7-3 and TRBJ2-2, with TRBD1 identical over 7 bases. Germline CDR1 and CDR2: SGHTA and FQGTGA. The CDR3 runs to 16 residues. V shed 5 bases and J 6 bases; nucleotides not matched to a gene: 12. The CDR3 region has the DNA TGTGCCAGCAGCCCAGGGGCAGGGGGAATAGCCGGGGAGCTGTTTTTT. As protein: CASSPGAGGIAGELFF. The variable domain in full, with the rest retrieved from reference TRBV7-3 and TRBJ2-2, is GAGVSQTPSNKVTEKGKYVELRCDPISGHTALYWYRQSLGQGPEFLIYFQGTGAADDSGLPNDRFFAVRPEGSVSTLKIQRTERGDSAVYLCASSPGAGGIAGELFFGEGSRLTVL.